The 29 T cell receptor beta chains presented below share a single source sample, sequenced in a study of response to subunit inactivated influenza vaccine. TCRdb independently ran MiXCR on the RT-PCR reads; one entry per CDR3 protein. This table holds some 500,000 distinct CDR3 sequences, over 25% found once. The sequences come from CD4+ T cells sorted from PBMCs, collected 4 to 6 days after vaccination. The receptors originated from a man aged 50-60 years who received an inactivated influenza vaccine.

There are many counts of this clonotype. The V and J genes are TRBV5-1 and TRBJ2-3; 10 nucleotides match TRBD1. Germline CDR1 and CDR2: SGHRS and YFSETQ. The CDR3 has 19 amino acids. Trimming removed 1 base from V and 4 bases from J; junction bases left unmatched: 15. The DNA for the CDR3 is TGCGCCAGCAGCTTGTGGGGGCACTCTGGACAGGGGGGCCCAGATACGCAGTATTTT. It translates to CASSLWGHSGQGGPDTQYF.

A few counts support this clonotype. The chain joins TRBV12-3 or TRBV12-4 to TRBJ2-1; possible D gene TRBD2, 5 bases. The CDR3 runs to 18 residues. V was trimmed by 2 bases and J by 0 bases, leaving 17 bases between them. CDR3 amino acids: CASSLYPASLSSYNEQFF. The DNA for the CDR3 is TGTGCCAGCAGTTTATATCCCGCTAGCCTCAGCTCCTACAATGAGCAGTTCTTC.

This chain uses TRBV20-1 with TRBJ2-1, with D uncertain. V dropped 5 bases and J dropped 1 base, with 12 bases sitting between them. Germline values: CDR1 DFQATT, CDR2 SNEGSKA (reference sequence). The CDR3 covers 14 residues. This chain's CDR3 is CSAPHPLSYNEQFF. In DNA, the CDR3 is TGCAGTGCTCCCCACCCGTTGTCCTACAATGAGCAGTTCTTC.

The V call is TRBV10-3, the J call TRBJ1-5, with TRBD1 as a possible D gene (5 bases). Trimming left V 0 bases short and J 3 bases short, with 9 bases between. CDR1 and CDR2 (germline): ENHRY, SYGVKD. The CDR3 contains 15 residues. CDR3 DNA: TGTGCCATCAGTGAGTCGTTGGGACCCAATCAGCCCCAGCATTTT. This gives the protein CAISESLGPNQPQHF.

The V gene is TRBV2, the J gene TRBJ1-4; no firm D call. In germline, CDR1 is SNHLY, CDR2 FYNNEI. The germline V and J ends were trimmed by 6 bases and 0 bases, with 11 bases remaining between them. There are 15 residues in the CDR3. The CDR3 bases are TGTGCCAGCAGACACAACCCTGCAACTAATGAAAAACTGTTTTTT. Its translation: CASRHNPATNEKLFF.

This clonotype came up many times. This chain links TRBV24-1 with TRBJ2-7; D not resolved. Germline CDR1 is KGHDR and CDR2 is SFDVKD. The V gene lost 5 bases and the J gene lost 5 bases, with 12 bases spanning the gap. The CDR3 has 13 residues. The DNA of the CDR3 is TGTGCCACCAGTGCCCATCACGAGCACGAGCAGTACTTC. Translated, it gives CATSAHHEHEQYF.

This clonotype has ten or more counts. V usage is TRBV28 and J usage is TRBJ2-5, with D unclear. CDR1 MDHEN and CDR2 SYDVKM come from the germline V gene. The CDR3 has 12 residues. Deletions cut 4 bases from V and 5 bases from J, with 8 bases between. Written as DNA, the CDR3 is TGTGCCAGCAGTTCCCTTCGGGAGACCCAGTACTTC. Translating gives CASSSLRETQYF.

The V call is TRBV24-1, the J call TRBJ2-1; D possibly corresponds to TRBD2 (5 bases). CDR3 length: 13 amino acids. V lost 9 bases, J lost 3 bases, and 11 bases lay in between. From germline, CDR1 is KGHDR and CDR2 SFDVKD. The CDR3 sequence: CATAFGGYNEQFF. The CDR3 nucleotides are TGTGCCACCGCGTTCGGAGGCTACAATGAGCAGTTCTTC.

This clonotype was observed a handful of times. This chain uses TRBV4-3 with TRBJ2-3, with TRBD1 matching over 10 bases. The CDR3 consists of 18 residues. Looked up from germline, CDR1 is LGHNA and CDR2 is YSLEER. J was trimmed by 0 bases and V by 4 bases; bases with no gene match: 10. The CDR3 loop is CASSRDLTGGLSTDTQYF. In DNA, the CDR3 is TGCGCCAGCAGCCGAGATCTGACAGGGGGCTTAAGCACAGATACGCAGTATTTT.

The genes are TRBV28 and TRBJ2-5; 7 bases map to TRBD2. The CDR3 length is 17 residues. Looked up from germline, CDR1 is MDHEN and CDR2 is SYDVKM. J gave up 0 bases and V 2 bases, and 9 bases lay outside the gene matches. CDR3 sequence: CASSLPRAGRDQETQYF. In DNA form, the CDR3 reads TGTGCCAGCAGTTTACCCCGGGCGGGGAGGGACCAAGAGACCCAGTACTTC.

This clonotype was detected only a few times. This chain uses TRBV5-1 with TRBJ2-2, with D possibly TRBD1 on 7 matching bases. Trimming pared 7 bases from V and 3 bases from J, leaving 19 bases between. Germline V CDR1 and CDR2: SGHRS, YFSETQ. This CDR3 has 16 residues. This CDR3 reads CASGGGVIMDTGELFF. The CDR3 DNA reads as TGCGCCAGCGGAGGGGGCGTAATCATGGACACCGGGGAGCTGTTTTTT.

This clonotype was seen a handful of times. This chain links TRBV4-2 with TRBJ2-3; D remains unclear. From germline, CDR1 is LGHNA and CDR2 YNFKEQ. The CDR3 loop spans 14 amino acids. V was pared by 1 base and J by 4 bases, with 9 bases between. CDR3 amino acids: CASSQGRKSDTQYF. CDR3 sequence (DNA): TGTGCCAGCAGCCAAGGAAGGAAATCAGATACGCAGTATTTT.

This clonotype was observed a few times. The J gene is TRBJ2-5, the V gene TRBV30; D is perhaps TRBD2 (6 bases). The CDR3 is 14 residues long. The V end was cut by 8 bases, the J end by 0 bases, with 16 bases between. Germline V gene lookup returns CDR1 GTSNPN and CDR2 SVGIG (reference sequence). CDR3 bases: TGTGCCCTGGCCCTGGCGGGGAACCAAGAGACCCAGTACTTC. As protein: CALALAGNQETQYF.

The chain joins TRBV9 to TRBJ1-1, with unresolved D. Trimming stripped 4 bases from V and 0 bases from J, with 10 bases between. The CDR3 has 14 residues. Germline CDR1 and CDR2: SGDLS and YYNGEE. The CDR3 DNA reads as TGTGCCAGCAGCAGGCGGCCTATGAACACTGAAGCTTTCTTT. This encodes CASSRRPMNTEAFF.

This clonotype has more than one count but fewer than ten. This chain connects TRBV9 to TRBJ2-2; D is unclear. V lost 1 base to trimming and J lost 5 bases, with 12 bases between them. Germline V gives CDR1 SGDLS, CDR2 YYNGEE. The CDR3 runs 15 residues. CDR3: CASSVLPRWTGELFF. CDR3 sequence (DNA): TGTGCCAGCAGCGTACTGCCCCGCTGGACCGGGGAGCTGTTTTTT.

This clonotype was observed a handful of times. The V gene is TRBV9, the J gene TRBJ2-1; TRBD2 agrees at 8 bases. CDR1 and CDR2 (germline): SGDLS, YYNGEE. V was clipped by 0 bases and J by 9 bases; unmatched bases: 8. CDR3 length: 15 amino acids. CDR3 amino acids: CASSVVGTSRSEQFF. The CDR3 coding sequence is TGTGCCAGCAGCGTAGTCGGGACTAGTAGGTCTGAGCAGTTCTTC.

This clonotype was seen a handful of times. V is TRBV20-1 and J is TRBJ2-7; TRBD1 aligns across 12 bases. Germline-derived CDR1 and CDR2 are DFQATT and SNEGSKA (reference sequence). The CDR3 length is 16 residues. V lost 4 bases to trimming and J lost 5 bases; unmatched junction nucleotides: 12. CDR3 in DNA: TGCAGTGCTATTAGACCGTCCGGGACAGGGGGCCACGAGCAGTACTTC. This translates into CSAIRPSGTGGHEQYF.

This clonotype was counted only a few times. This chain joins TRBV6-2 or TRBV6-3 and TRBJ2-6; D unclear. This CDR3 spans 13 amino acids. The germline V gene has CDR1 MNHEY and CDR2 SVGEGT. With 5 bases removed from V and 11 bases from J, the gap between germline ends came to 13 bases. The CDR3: CASSQVVSDVLTF. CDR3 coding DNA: TGTGCCAGCAGTCAGGTTGTATCCGACGTCCTGACTTTC.

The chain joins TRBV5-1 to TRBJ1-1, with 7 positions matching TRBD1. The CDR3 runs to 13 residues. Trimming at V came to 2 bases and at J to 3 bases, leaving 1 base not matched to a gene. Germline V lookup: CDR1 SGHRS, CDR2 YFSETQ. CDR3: CASSFDRDTEAFF. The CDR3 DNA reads TGCGCCAGCAGCTTTGACAGGGACACTGAAGCTTTCTTT.

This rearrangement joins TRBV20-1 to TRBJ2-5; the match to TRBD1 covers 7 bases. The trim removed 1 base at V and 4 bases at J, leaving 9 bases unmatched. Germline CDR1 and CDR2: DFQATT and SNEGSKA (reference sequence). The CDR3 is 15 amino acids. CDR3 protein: CSARAGTVRRETQYF. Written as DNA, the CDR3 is TGCAGTGCTAGAGCCGGGACAGTGCGAAGAGAGACCCAGTACTTC.

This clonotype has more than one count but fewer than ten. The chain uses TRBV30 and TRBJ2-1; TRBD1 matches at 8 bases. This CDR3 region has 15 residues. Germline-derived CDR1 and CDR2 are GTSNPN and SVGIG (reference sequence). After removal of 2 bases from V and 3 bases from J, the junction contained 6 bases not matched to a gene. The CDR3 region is CAWSQSGGDYNEQFF. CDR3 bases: TGTGCCTGGAGTCAATCAGGGGGCGACTACAATGAGCAGTTCTTC. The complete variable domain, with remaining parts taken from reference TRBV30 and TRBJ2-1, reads SQTIHQWPATLVQPVGSPLSLECTVEGTSNPNLYWYRQAAGRGLQLLFYSVGIGQISSEVPQNLSASRPQDRQFILSSKKLLLSDSGFYLCAWSQSGGDYNEQFFGPGTRLTVL.

CDR3 DNA sequence: TGTGCCAGCAGCACTCGGGGGACAGGGACTGAAGCTTTCTTT. Amino acids: CASSTRGTGTEAFF. The chain is built from TRBV9 and TRBJ1-1; 9 bases align to TRBD1. The V segment lost 4 bases and the J segment 5 bases; nucleotides outside the gene matches: 6. CDR3 length equals 14 residues. Looked up from germline, CDR1 is SGDLS and CDR2 is YYNGEE.

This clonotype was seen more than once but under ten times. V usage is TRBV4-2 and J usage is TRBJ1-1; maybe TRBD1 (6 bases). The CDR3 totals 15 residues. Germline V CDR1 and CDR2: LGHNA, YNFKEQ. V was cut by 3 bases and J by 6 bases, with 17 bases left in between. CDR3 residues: CASSHSLQGIAEAFF. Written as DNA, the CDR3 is TGTGCCAGCAGCCACAGTCTACAGGGAATCGCTGAAGCTTTCTTT.

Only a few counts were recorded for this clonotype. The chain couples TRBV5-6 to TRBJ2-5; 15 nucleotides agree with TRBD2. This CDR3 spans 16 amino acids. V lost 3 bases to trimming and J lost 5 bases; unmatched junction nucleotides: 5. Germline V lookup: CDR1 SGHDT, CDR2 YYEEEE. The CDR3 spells CASSSGLAGGPETQYF. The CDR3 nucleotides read TGTGCCAGCAGCTCCGGACTAGCGGGAGGGCCGGAGACCCAGTACTTC. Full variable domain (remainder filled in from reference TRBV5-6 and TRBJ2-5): DAGVTQSPTHLIKTRGQQVTLRCSPKSGHDTVSWYQQALGQGPQFIFQYYEEEERQRGNFPDRFSGHQFPNYSSELNVNALLLGDSALYLCASSSGLAGGPETQYFGPGTRLLVL.

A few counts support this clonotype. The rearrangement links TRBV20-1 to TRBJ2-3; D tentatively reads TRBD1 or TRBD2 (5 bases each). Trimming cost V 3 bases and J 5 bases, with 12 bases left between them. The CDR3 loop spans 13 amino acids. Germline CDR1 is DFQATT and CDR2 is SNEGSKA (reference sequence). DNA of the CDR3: TGCAGTGCTAGGGGGCACGAGGGAGATACGCAGTATTTT. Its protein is CSARGHEGDTQYF.

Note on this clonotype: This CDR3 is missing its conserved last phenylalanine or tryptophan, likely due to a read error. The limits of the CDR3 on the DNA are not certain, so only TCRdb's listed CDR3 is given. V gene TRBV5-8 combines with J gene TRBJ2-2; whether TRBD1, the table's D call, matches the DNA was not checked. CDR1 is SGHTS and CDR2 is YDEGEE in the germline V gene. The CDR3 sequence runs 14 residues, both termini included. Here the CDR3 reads CAISPRQGTGELLC.

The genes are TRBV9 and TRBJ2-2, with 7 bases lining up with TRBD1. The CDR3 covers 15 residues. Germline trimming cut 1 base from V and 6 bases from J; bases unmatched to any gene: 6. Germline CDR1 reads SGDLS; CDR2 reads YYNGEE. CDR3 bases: TGTGCCAGCAGCGTATCTGGACAGGCCCCCGGGGAGCTGTTTTTT. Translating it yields CASSVSGQAPGELFF.

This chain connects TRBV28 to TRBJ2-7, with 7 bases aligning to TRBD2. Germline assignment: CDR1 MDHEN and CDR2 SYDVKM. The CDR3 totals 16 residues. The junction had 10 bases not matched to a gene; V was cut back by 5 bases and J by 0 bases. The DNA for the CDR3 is TGTGCCAGCAGTCCGGCTAGGACTAGACCCTCCTACGAGCAGTACTTC. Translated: CASSPARTRPSYEQYF.

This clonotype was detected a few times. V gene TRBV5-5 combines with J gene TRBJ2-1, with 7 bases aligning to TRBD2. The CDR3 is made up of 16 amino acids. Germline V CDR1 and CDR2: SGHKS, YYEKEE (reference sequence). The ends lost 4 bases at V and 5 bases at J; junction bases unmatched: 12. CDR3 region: CASSAPTSLRDNEQFF. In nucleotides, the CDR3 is TGTGCCAGCAGCGCACCGACTAGCCTGAGGGACAATGAGCAGTTCTTC.